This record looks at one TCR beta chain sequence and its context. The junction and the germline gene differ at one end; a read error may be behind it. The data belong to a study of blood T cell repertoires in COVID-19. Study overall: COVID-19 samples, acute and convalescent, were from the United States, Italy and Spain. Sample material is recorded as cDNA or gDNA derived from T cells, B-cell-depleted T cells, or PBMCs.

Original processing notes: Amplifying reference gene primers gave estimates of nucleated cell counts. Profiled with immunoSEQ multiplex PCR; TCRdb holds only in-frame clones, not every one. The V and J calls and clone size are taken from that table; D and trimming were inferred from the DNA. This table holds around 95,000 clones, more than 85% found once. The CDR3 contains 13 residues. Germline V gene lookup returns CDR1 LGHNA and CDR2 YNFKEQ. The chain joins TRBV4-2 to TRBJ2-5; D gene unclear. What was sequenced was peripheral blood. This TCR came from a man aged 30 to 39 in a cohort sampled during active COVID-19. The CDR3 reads CASSQDSSGKQNF. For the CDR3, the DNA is TGTGCCAGCAGCCAAGACAGTTCTGGAAAACAGAACTTC.